This record looks at one T cell receptor beta chain sequence and its context. Its antigen is currently unknown. At one of its ends the junction is not consistent with the germline gene, which may arise from a read error. These data are taken from a study of blood T cells in healthy people across ages. CDR1 is MNHEY and CDR2 is SMNVEV in the germline V gene (reference sequence). CDR3 size: 13 residues. Study results and limitations: Age brought a roughly linear fall in TCR beta diversity measured per million T cells.

The authors ran a second PCR of about 6 to 11 cycles using a sample-barcoded 5' primer and a J-beta primer mix. Samples each returned at least 3 million CDR3-containing paired-end reads. MiXCR, run by TCRdb on the 5' RACE reads, gives a single entry per CDR3 protein. The sample holds hundreds of thousands of distinct CDR3 sequences, 47% seen once. The V gene is TRBV27, the J gene TRBJ2-1; no reliable D call. This TCR came from a man older than 75 in good health. The sequenced sample consisted of blood. CDR3 DNA sequence: TGTGCCAGCAGTGTATCGAACTACAATGAGCAGTTCTTC. Encoded protein: CASSVSNYNEQFF.